This T cell receptor (beta chain) is drawn from a study of CD8 T cells in Susac syndrome. Reverse transcription used about 0.45 to 1 ug RNA and random hexamers. TCRdb recomputed calls from the immunoSEQ multiplex PCR reads with MiXCR, one row per CDR3 protein. Here the sample spans 400,000 or so distinct CDR3 sequences, more than 70% being singletons. General observations from the study: The study's TCR sequencing and HLA analysis drew on a certain number of individuals. That number was acknowledged as relatively small.

In the case of this clonotype: Its specificity is not known.

The TCR sequence derives from a human donor with multiple sclerosis. The sample consisted of CD8+ T cells from PBMCs.

The CDR3 sequence is CASLGDETVNEKLFF. The CDR3 DNA sequence: TGTGCCAGCTTAGGTGACGAGACTGTTAATGAAAAACTGTTTTTT. This chain links TRBV7-8 with TRBJ1-4; D is unclear. This CDR3 is built from 15 residues. Germline V lookup: CDR1 SGHVS, CDR2 FQNEAQ. Trimming pared 8 bases from V and 4 bases from J, leaving 17 bases between.